A single sample is the source of the 26 T cell receptor beta chains below, sequenced in a study of tissue T cells after allogeneic stem cell transplantation. The data were produced by immunoSEQ multiplex PCR, yet TCRdb's version contains in-frame clones alone and is incomplete. The data show just under 10,000 clones, about three fifths seen once. This sample comprised tissue from the jejunum, obtained at autopsy. The receptors were sampled from a woman between 18 and 50 years old with breast cancer.

CDR3 coding DNA: TGTGCCAGCAGTTACACCGGGAGCGAGCAGTACTTC. As protein: CASSYTGSEQYF. This chain links TRBV6-5 with TRBJ2-7; tentative D call: TRBD2 (6 bases). This CDR3 is 12 amino acids long. Trimming removed 2 bases from V and 6 bases from J, with 8 bases in between. The germline CDR1 and CDR2 sequences are MNHEY and SVGAGI.

The chain links TRBV29-1 to TRBJ1-2; D possibly corresponds to TRBD1 (5 bases). Germline V gene sequence: CDR1 SQVTM, CDR2 ANQGSEA. Trimming took 6 bases from V and 3 from J, leaving 14 bases between them. The CDR3 consists of 13 residues. CDR3 DNA sequence: TGCAGCGTCAACCCGGGGGATGACTATGGCTACACCTTC. Its translation: CSVNPGDDYGYTF.

The rearrangement joins TRBV12-5 to TRBJ1-1; the D is unclear. This CDR3 region has 13 residues. V lost 4 bases and J lost 3, with 9 bases in between. Germline CDR1 reads LGHNT; CDR2 reads FRNRAP. The CDR3 loop reads CASGSGGDTEAFF. DNA for the CDR3: TGTGCTAGTGGTTCGGGTGGGGACACTGAAGCTTTCTTT.

The rearrangement joins TRBV5-8 to TRBJ1-6; no firm D call. The germline V gene encodes CDR1 SGHTS and CDR2 YDEGEE. This CDR3 comprises 16 residues. V shed 2 bases and J shed 4 bases, with 13 bases lying between them. CDR3 loop: CASSFTLGSYNSPLHF. The CDR3, as DNA: TGTGCCAGCAGCTTTACGTTGGGCAGTTATAATTCACCCCTCCACTTT.

The chain joins TRBV18 to TRBJ2-3, with 7 bases aligning to TRBD2. Per the germline V gene, CDR1 is KGHSH and CDR2 is LQKENI. The junction had 10 bases not matched to a gene; V was cut back by 8 bases and J by 2 bases. This CDR3 contains 15 residues. As DNA, the CDR3 is TGTGCCAGCACTCCCCTAGCGGCCACCACAGATACGCAGTATTTT. Residues: CASTPLAATTDTQYF. The full variable domain, with the rest looked up from reference TRBV18 and TRBJ2-3, is NAGVMQNPRHLVRRRGQEARLRCSPMKGHSHVYWYRQLPEEGLKFMVYLQKENIIDESGMPKERFSAEFPKEGPSILRIQQVVRGDSAAYFCASTPLAATTDTQYFGPGTRLTVL.

The chain employs TRBV19 and TRBJ2-1; 9 bases are a match to TRBD2. CDR1 LNHDA and CDR2 SQIVND come from the germline V gene (reference sequence). Germline trimming cut 5 bases from V and 5 bases from J; bases unmatched to any gene: 7. The CDR3 runs to 15 residues. The CDR3 DNA follows: TGTGCCAGTAGTTCTATAGCGGGAGTGGACAATGAGCAGTTCTTC. Translation gives CASSSIAGVDNEQFF.

This clone was picked up a small number of times. The chain links TRBV7-9 to TRBJ1-6; D remains ambiguous. Deletions cut 1 base from V and 13 bases from J, with 14 bases between. CDR3 size: 14 residues. CDR1 and CDR2 (germline): SEHNR, FQNEAQ (reference sequence). CDR3 DNA: TGTGCCAGCAGCTTAGAGCCCCCCGGTACGCCCCTCCACTTT. Protein sequence: CASSLEPPGTPLHF.

This clone was recorded a few times. This chain joins TRBV11-1 and TRBJ2-7; TRBD2 agrees at 11 bases. V shed 5 bases, J shed 5 bases, and the junction held 8 bases outside the gene matches. CDR3 length equals 15 residues. Germline-derived CDR1 and CDR2 are SGHAT and FQDESV (reference sequence). CDR3 in DNA: TGTGCCAGCAGCGGATTAGCGGGAGGGGGCGACGAGCAGTACTTC. As protein: CASSGLAGGGDEQYF.

The table lists this clone with a few counts. The chain carries TRBV7-2 and TRBJ1-1; weak D call: TRBD1 (5 bases). Between the trimmed V and J ends, which lost 5 bases and 3 bases, there was a span of 16 bases. Looked up from germline, CDR1 is SGHTA and CDR2 is FQGNSA. The CDR3 consists of 15 residues. The chain's CDR3 is CASSQRGGRHTEAFF. The DNA of the CDR3 is TGTGCCAGCAGCCAACGGGGGGGGAGGCACACTGAAGCTTTCTTT.

This rearrangement joins TRBV23-1 to TRBJ2-1; the match to TRBD2 covers 11 bases. TRBV23-1 carries the ORF label, with uncertain function. The CDR3 has 15 residues. V shed 3 bases and J 5 bases; nucleotides not matched to a gene: 3. CDR3 sequence (DNA): TGCGCCAGCAGTCACCTAGCGGGAGGACACAATGAGCAGTTCTTC. This translates into CASSHLAGGHNEQFF.

This clone is medium-sized within its sample. CDR3 DNA: TGTGCCATCAGGGGGACTAGGGGGCAGGAAGACTCCTACGAGCAGTACTTC. Protein sequence: CAIRGTRGQEDSYEQYF. The chain joins TRBV10-3 to TRBJ2-7; possible D gene TRBD2, 8 bases. The CDR3 totals 17 residues. Trimming took off 6 bases at V and 0 bases at J, with 21 bases between the two ends. The V gene's germline CDR1 is ENHRY and CDR2 SYGVKD.

The sample holds a few counts of this clone. CDR3 sequence: CASSDLGNYGYTF. The CDR3 nucleotides read TGTGCCAGCAGCGATCTGGGGAACTATGGCTACACCTTC. The chain recombines TRBV5-6 with TRBJ1-2; D not certain. Trimming left V 4 bases short and J 2 bases short, with 9 bases between. The germline gives CDR1 SGHDT, CDR2 YYEEEE. This CDR3 is built from 13 residues.

This clone is a singleton in its sample. The chain employs TRBV7-8 and TRBJ2-7, with a weak D call TRBD2 (5 bases). The CDR3 sequence is 13 residues long. The germline V gene encodes CDR1 SGHVS and CDR2 FQNEAQ. V was trimmed by 4 bases and J by 6 bases, leaving 13 bases between them. The CDR3 region has the DNA TGTGCCAGCAGCTCCTCCCGGGGTGGCGAGCAGTACTTC. This gives the protein CASSSSRGGEQYF.

CDR3 loop: CASSLWGDRSYEQYF. CDR3 nucleotide sequence: TGTGCCAGCAGCTTGTGGGGGGATCGGTCCTACGAGCAGTACTTC. This chain links TRBV7-2 with TRBJ2-7, with D possibly being TRBD2 (6 bases). Germline CDR1 reads SGHTA; CDR2 reads FQGNSA. The V and J ends lost 3 bases and 1 base respectively, with 13 bases between them. The CDR3 extends over 15 amino acids.

By proportion, this clone is medium-sized. This chain uses TRBV11-1 with TRBJ2-4; TRBD1 might be the D (6 bases). The CDR3 is 15 amino acids. V was shortened by 5 bases and J by 1 base, with 12 bases between the two germline ends. The germline V gene has CDR1 SGHAT and CDR2 FQDESV (reference sequence). CDR3 nucleotides: TGTGCCAGCAGCGCGCGAGACAGGGCCAAAAACATTCAGTACTTC. Its protein product is CASSARDRAKNIQYF.

The rearrangement joins TRBV6-2 or TRBV6-3 to TRBJ2-7; 9 nucleotides agree with TRBD2. Germline V lookup: CDR1 MNHEY, CDR2 SVGEGT. V dropped 2 bases and J dropped 3; count of bases not matched to a gene: 2. The CDR3 contains 14 residues. CDR3 amino acids: CASSYVLAGYEQYF. In nucleotides, the CDR3 is TGTGCCAGCAGTTACGTACTAGCGGGCTACGAGCAGTACTTC.

The rearrangement joins TRBV5-1 to TRBJ1-3; D gene ambiguous. The CDR3 loop spans 14 amino acids. The germline V gene has CDR1 SGHRS and CDR2 YFSETQ. V was pared by 0 bases and J by 8 bases, with 12 bases between. CDR3 sequence: CASSLDTARDTIYF. The CDR3 bases are TGCGCCAGCAGCTTGGATACAGCACGGGACACCATATATTTT.

The genes are TRBV19 and TRBJ1-2, with D possibly TRBD1 on 6 matching bases. Between the trimmed V and J ends, which lost 5 bases and 4 bases, there was a span of 11 bases. The CDR3 spans 13 residues. Germline V lookup: CDR1 LNHDA, CDR2 SQIVND (reference sequence). The CDR3 region has the DNA TGTGCCAGTAGTCTCCGACAGGTCTATGGCTACACCTTC. Its translation is CASSLRQVYGYTF.

This sequence joins TRBV27 and TRBJ2-1; no reliable D call. V lost 5 bases to trimming and J lost 7 bases, with 21 bases between them. CDR1 and CDR2 (germline): MNHEY, SMNVEV (reference sequence). The CDR3 sequence is 16 residues long. In DNA, the CDR3 is TGTGCCAGCAGTCCCGACCAGAGTGGTAATGCGAATGAGCAGTTCTTC. It codes for CASSPDQSGNANEQFF.

The chain uses TRBV10-3 and TRBJ1-5; D possibly corresponds to TRBD1 (5 bases). The CDR3 has 15 amino acids. V dropped 2 bases and J dropped 7 bases, with 15 bases sitting between them. Germline lookup yields CDR1 ENHRY and CDR2 SYGVKD. CDR3 sequence (DNA): TGTGCCATCAGTGAGGGGCAGGGTTTGGGGCAGCCCCAGCATTTT. Protein product: CAISEGQGLGQPQHF.

The V gene is TRBV5-1, the J gene TRBJ2-3; no firm D call. Looked up from germline, CDR1 is SGHRS and CDR2 is YFSETQ. This CDR3 has 14 amino acids. The V and J ends lost 1 base and 4 bases respectively, with 10 bases between them. The CDR3: CASSLSPGADTQYF. Here the CDR3 DNA reads TGCGCCAGCAGCTTGTCCCCTGGGGCAGATACGCAGTATTTT.

To note about this clone: Other DNA sequences within the sample encode an identical CDR3. The chain has TRBV9 and TRBJ1-3, with no clear D. Trimming pared 2 bases from V and 8 bases from J, leaving 5 bases between. This CDR3 spans 11 amino acids. Germline V gene lookup returns CDR1 SGDLS and CDR2 YYNGEE. The CDR3 DNA reads TGTGCCAGCAGCGTTGGGGACACCATATATTTT. The encoded protein is CASSVGDTIYF.

In its sample, this clone was seen a few times. The CDR3 sequence: CASSESPGTALETQYF. In DNA form, the CDR3 reads TGTGCCAGCAGTGAATCCCCCGGGACTGCCCTGGAGACCCAGTACTTC. The V gene is TRBV6-1, the J gene TRBJ2-5; D perhaps matches TRBD2 (6 bases). The CDR3 is made up of 16 amino acids. With 2 bases removed from V and 5 bases from J, the gap between germline ends came to 18 bases. CDR1 is MNHNS, CDR2 SASEGT, per germline.

This rearrangement joins TRBV28 to TRBJ1-3; the D gene is possibly TRBD1 (5 bases). Germline V CDR1 and CDR2: MDHEN, SYDVKM. This CDR3 is 14 amino acids long. V lost 10 bases and J lost 0, with 13 bases in between. The CDR3 DNA sequence: TGTGCCACGGCGGGACCGAGCTCTGGAAACACCATATATTTT. This translates into CATAGPSSGNTIYF.

The V gene is TRBV2, the J gene TRBJ1-6; a possible D gene is TRBD1 (6 bases). The CDR3 length is 15 residues. The germline V gene encodes CDR1 SNHLY and CDR2 FYNNEI. Deletions cut 4 bases from V and 6 bases from J, with 13 bases between. The CDR3 coding sequence is TGTGCCAGCAGTGGGTCGACAGGAGGTAATTCACCCCTCCACTTT. Its translation is CASSGSTGGNSPLHF.

The rearrangement uses TRBV12-3 or TRBV12-4 and TRBJ1-4; no clear D. V shed 4 bases and J shed 8 bases, with 8 bases lying between them. This CDR3 comprises 12 residues. CDR3 in DNA: TGTGCCAGCAGTTATACGGTGGAAAAACTGTTTTTT. This gives the protein CASSYTVEKLFF.